This TCR beta chain originates from a study of blood T cell repertoires in COVID-19 (dated by TCRdb to 2020 to 2021). About the full investigation: Samples covering the acute and convalescent phases of COVID-19 were provided by collaborators in the United States, Italy and Spain. Where available, HLA class I and class II types were taken from metadata supplied by the sample provider and were not determined by assay-based typing. The samples were drawn from the first 160 participants of the ongoing ImmuneRACE study and from 950 to 1,500 subjects provided by 6 global collaborators. The sample metadata nearly always contained a de-identified subject ID, COVID-19 status, age in years and sex. The prospective study material was composed of cDNA or gDNA derived from T cells, B-cell-depleted T cells, or PBMCs. The repertoires were released in a freely available public database meant as a resource for research on the immune response to SARS-CoV-2. Deeply sampled blood TCRbeta repertoires from subjects exposed to, actively infected with, or recovered from COVID-19 were included in the dataset.

Trimming costs V 0 bases and J 4 bases, and their ends lie 13 bases apart. Its CDR3 holds 15 amino acids, cysteine through phenylalanine. The DNA shown is the 45-base CDR3, in frame from base 1. CDR1 is given as SGHRS and CDR2 as YFSETQ, both from the germline V gene. Comment on this clone: Its binding antigen is unknown. Base qualities are missing; no much larger clone stands one base away.

TCRbeta CDR3 regions were amplified from genomic DNA by means of the immunoSEQ Assay, a bias-controlled multiplex PCR. In the authors' own workflow: The number of nucleated cells in each sample was estimated by amplification of reference gene primers within the assay. Sequence reads were collapsed and filtered to measure the absolute abundance of every unique TCRbeta CDR3 rearrangement. Productive Simpson clonality was computed per sample as the square root of Simpson's diversity index over productive rearrangements. Entries here come from immuneACCESS through TCRdb and include only in-frame sequences with V and J called. Some clones fail to appear in such tables; in the studies checked, an unresolved V gene covers under half of the shortfall, and the cause of the remainder is unknown. V and J calls and clone size are those listed in that table; D and trimming were worked out from the DNA. For this sample the table gives some 310,000 clones, of which roughly 84% were detected only once. The ten largest clones take up 1% of the sample.

Broad study findings and their caveats: The quantity of clinical and demographic metadata differed by source and by participant and was supplied without curation.

Whole blood was collected in K2EDTA tubes by collaborating institutions according to the institutions' own protocols. For TCRbeta analysis, collaborators shipped samples in one of three forms: frozen whole blood, isolated PBMCs, or DNA extracted from either of those sample types. The sequencing sample was made of peripheral blood. The sequence came from a man aged 45-65 years with active or convalescent COVID-19. This chain is built from TRBV5-1 and TRBJ2-5; no D segment can be confidently identified. CDR3 protein: CASSLGGQRTETQYF. The nucleotides read TGCGCCAGCAGCTTGGGAGGCCAGCGAACAGAGACCCAGTACTTC.